These 25 T cell receptor beta chains were sequenced from one sample in a study of blood T cell repertoires in COVID-19. Some clones are missing from TCRdb's copy, which holds only in-frame ones; the method was immunoSEQ multiplex PCR. The sample comprises approximately 140,000 clones, approximately 79% of which are singletons, and 2.4% rests with the top ten. The sequencing input was PBMCs or T cells enriched from blood (not recorded which). These receptors all stem from a man between 40 and 49 years old with acute COVID-19.

The chain links TRBV3-1 (or the pseudogene TRBV3-2) to TRBJ2-1; 9 nucleotides align to TRBD2. CDR3 length: 14 amino acids. The germline gives CDR1 LGHDT, CDR2 YNNKEL (reference sequence). V was clipped by 4 bases and J by 8 bases; unmatched bases: 6. The CDR3 reads CASSLGEREDEQFF. The DNA for the CDR3 is TGTGCCAGCAGCCTGGGGGAGCGGGAGGATGAGCAGTTCTTC.

This clone was counted only a few times. The CDR3 nucleotides read TGTGCCAGCTCACCAATTTGGACAGGGCGTACCACTGAAGCTTTCTTT. Translating it yields CASSPIWTGRTTEAFF. The rearrangement joins TRBV18 to TRBJ1-1, with 8 bases aligning to TRBD1. This CDR3 has 16 amino acids. V trimming: 2 bases; J trimming: 4 bases; junction bases outside the gene matches: 9. Looked up from germline, CDR1 is KGHSH and CDR2 is LQKENI.

This clone was seen a handful of times. The chain links TRBV5-1 to TRBJ2-7; 9 positions agree with TRBD1. The trim removed 4 bases at V and 6 bases at J, leaving 11 bases unmatched. The CDR3 runs 15 residues. Germline V gene lookup returns CDR1 SGHRS and CDR2 YFSETQ. For the CDR3, the DNA is TGCGCCAGCAGCCCACCGACAGGGGGAGGGGGCGAGCAGTACTTC. It is translated as CASSPPTGGGGEQYF.

The gene calls are TRBV2 and TRBJ2-5; 10 bases are a match to TRBD2. Per the germline V gene, CDR1 is SNHLY and CDR2 is FYNNEI. J lost 2 bases, V lost 7 bases, and 7 bases had no gene match. This CDR3 is 15 amino acids long. The CDR3 DNA sequence: TGTGCCAGCACTCGTAGCGGGGGGCCACAAGAGACCCAGTACTTC. It yields the protein CASTRSGGPQETQYF.

The V call is TRBV14, the J call TRBJ2-1; 8 bases are a match to TRBD1. Looked up from germline, CDR1 is SGHDN and CDR2 is FVKESK. V lost 4 bases to trimming and J lost 6 bases; unmatched junction nucleotides: 11. This CDR3 contains 16 residues. CDR3 in DNA: TGTGCCAGCAGCCGAGAGAGACAGGGGACCTCCAATGAGCAGTTCTTC. It yields the protein CASSRERQGTSNEQFF.

This clone was seen more than once but under ten times. The V gene is TRBV28, the J gene TRBJ2-1; tentative D call: TRBD2 (6 bases). The CDR3 extends over 12 amino acids. Per the germline V gene, CDR1 is MDHEN and CDR2 is SYDVKM. The ends were cut back, 6 bases at V and 10 bases at J, with 13 bases in the middle. The CDR3 nucleotides are TGTGCCAGCAGCTTGGGGAGGCCCGAGCAGTTCTTC. It codes for CASSLGRPEQFF.

The chain couples TRBV29-1 to TRBJ2-2, with 10 bases lining up with TRBD2. Germline assignment: CDR1 SQVTM and CDR2 ANQGSEA. This CDR3 region has 16 residues. Trimming took 0 bases from V and 4 from J; bases not matched to a gene: 5. CDR3 residues: CSVEDSSGGITGELFF. CDR3 nucleotides: TGCAGCGTTGAAGATAGTAGCGGGGGGATCACCGGGGAGCTGTTTTTT.

This chain connects TRBV7-3 to TRBJ2-1, with 8 bases that match TRBD1. The CDR3 runs 15 residues. Germline CDR1 and CDR2: SGHTA and FQGTGA. J lost 7 bases, V lost 5 bases, and 10 bases had no gene match. CDR3 bases: TGTGCCAGCAGCCAACAAGGACAGGGACAAAATGAGCAGTTCTTC. Translating gives CASSQQGQGQNEQFF. Full variable domain (rest looked up from reference TRBV7-3 and TRBJ2-1): GAGVSQTPSNKVTEKGKYVELRCDPISGHTALYWYRQSLGQGPEFLIYFQGTGAADDSGLPNDRFFAVRPEGSVSTLKIQRTERGDSAVYLCASSQQGQGQNEQFFGPGTRLTVL.

This clone was recorded only once. This rearrangement joins TRBV2 to TRBJ1-2, with a possible D match to TRBD1 (6 bases). The CDR3 loop spans 14 amino acids. V was clipped by 1 base and J by 3 bases, with 9 bases between them. Germline assignment: CDR1 SNHLY and CDR2 FYNNEI. CDR3 DNA sequence: TGTGCCAGCAGTGAAGTAGCAGGGGACTATGGCTACACCTTC. Translating it yields CASSEVAGDYGYTF.

The chain couples TRBV10-3 to TRBJ2-3, with TRBD2 matching 15 bases. Per the germline V gene, CDR1 is ENHRY and CDR2 is SYGVKD. After removal of 4 bases from V and 3 bases from J, the junction contained 5 bases not matched to a gene. This CDR3 has 17 residues. Here the CDR3 DNA reads TGTGCCATCAGTGCTACGGGACTAGCGGGAGGAACAGATACGCAGTATTTT. Residues: CAISATGLAGGTDTQYF.

The V call is TRBV27, the J call TRBJ2-7, with TRBD2 matching over 7 bases. CDR3 length: 15 residues. V lost 7 bases and J lost 2; bases outside the gene matches: 11. Germline-derived CDR1 and CDR2 are MNHEY and SMNVEV (reference sequence). The CDR3 DNA sequence: TGTGCCAGCATATCCAGGGCTAGCGGAACCTACGAGCAGTACTTC. Amino acids: CASISRASGTYEQYF.

The CDR3 protein is CATSEGDRHNEQFF. The CDR3 DNA follows: TGTGCCACCAGTGAAGGGGACAGACACAATGAGCAGTTCTTC. The chain employs TRBV24-1 and TRBJ2-1; 7 bases line up with TRBD1. Germline CDR1 is KGHDR and CDR2 is SFDVKD. V shed 4 bases and J 5 bases; nucleotides not matched to a gene: 4. This CDR3 spans 14 amino acids.

The chain joins TRBV5-6 to TRBJ2-2; TRBD1 matches at 7 bases. The CDR3 runs to 14 residues. The junction had 7 bases not matched to a gene; V was cut back by 5 bases and J by 6 bases. CDR1 and CDR2 from the germline V gene are SGHDT and YYEEEE. The CDR3 sequence: CASSRRGGSGELFF. Here the CDR3 DNA reads TGTGCCAGCAGTCGTAGAGGGGGCTCCGGGGAGCTGTTTTTT.

The genes are TRBV5-1 and TRBJ2-2; 7 nucleotides align to TRBD1. There are 17 residues in the CDR3. Germline assignment: CDR1 SGHRS and CDR2 YFSETQ. Losses at the gene ends were 4 bases for V and 4 bases for J; bases not matched to a gene: 13. This chain's CDR3 is CASSATGNSVSTGELFF. The CDR3 nucleotides are TGCGCCAGCAGCGCGACAGGGAACTCGGTTAGCACCGGGGAGCTGTTTTTT.

The rearrangement joins TRBV6-5 to TRBJ2-3; no firm D call. Per germline, CDR1 MNHEY and CDR2 SVGAGI. The V end lost 2 bases, the J end lost 3 bases, and 6 bases lay between the germline ends. The CDR3 length is 13 residues. The CDR3 region is CASSYRWTDTQYF. The CDR3 nucleotides read TGTGCCAGCAGTTACCGGTGGACAGATACGCAGTATTTT.

The chain has TRBV28 and TRBJ1-1, with a possible D match to TRBD1 (6 bases). The CDR3 sequence is 14 residues long. The V end was cut by 5 bases, the J end by 5 bases, with 15 bases between. Germline assignment: CDR1 MDHEN and CDR2 SYDVKM. CDR3 bases: TGTGCCAGCAGTACCGGGACACCTTTAACTGAAGCTTTCTTT. This codes for CASSTGTPLTEAFF.

The chain couples TRBV15 to TRBJ2-3, with 10 bases aligning to TRBD1. The CDR3 length is 15 residues. In germline, CDR1 is LNHNV, CDR2 YYDKDF (reference sequence). The trim removed 1 base at V and 3 bases at J, leaving 1 base unmatched. CDR3 loop: CATSRGQGATDTQYF. CDR3 nucleotides: TGTGCCACCAGCAGAGGACAGGGGGCAACAGATACGCAGTATTTT.

CDR3: CASSLQQGAAFF. CDR3 DNA sequence: TGTGCCAGCAGCTTGCAACAGGGGGCCGCTTTCTTT. This chain links TRBV5-8 with TRBJ1-1; 9 bases line up with TRBD1. V was pared by 1 base and J by 11 bases, with 3 bases of the junction left unmatched. CDR1 SGHTS and CDR2 YDEGEE come from the germline V gene. The CDR3 runs to 12 residues.

The rearrangement joins TRBV13 to TRBJ2-7, with D possibly TRBD1 on 6 matching bases. CDR1 and CDR2 from the germline V gene are PRHDT and FYEKMQ (reference sequence). V gave up 5 bases and J gave up 4 bases, with 15 bases separating them. The CDR3 sequence is 14 residues long. CDR3 residues: CASSPRGTQYEQYF. The CDR3 nucleotides read TGTGCCAGCAGCCCCAGGGGAACCCAGTACGAGCAGTACTTC. Full variable domain (missing parts from reference TRBV13 and TRBJ2-7): AAGVIQSPRHLIKEKRETATLKCYPIPRHDTVYWYQQGPGQDPQFLISFYEKMQSDKGSIPDRFSAQQFSDYHSELNMSSLELGDSALYFCASSPRGTQYEQYFGPGTRLTVT.

CDR3 protein: CASSTTALRKLFF. CDR3 nucleotide sequence: TGTGCCAGCAGCACTACGGCCCTACGAAAACTGTTTTTT. This sequence joins TRBV5-6 and TRBJ1-4, with D uncertain. The germline gives CDR1 SGHDT, CDR2 YYEEEE. The CDR3 spans 13 residues. V lost 4 bases to trimming and J lost 10 bases, with 14 bases between them.

The V and J genes are TRBV10-1 and TRBJ2-5; a weak D match, TRBD2 (5 bases). This CDR3 region has 14 residues. Germline V lookup: CDR1 WNHNN, CDR2 SYGVQD (reference sequence). The V gene lost 2 bases and the J gene lost 4 bases, with 11 bases spanning the gap. CDR3: CASSEGLAPETQYF. Written as DNA, the CDR3 is TGCGCCAGCAGTGAGGGACTGGCCCCAGAGACCCAGTACTTC.

The chain employs TRBV18 and TRBJ2-1, with D possibly TRBD1 on 7 matching bases. V was pared by 3 bases and J by 7 bases, with 22 bases between. There are 17 residues in the CDR3. The V gene's germline CDR1 is KGHSH and CDR2 LQKENI. The DNA for the CDR3 is TGTGCCAGCTCACCCCGAACGGGGGCAGGGGGGTTTAATGAGCAGTTCTTC. Amino acids: CASSPRTGAGGFNEQFF. Combining the CDR3 with reference TRBV18 and TRBJ2-1 gives the whole variable domain NAGVMQNPRHLVRRRGQEARLRCSPMKGHSHVYWYRQLPEEGLKFMVYLQKENIIDESGMPKERFSAEFPKEGPSILRIQQVVRGDSAAYFCASSPRTGAGGFNEQFFGPGTRLTVL.

J is TRBJ2-7 and V is TRBV27; 10 nucleotides agree with TRBD2. CDR1 is MNHEY, CDR2 SMNVEV, per germline (reference sequence). The J segment lost 3 bases and the V segment lost 2 bases, leaving 10 bases of the junction unmatched. The CDR3 length is 17 residues. The DNA of the CDR3 is TGTGCCAGCAGTTTAACTAAGGGGGTAGCGGGGGGCTACGAGCAGTACTTC. Encoded protein: CASSLTKGVAGGYEQYF.

V usage is TRBV5-5 and J usage is TRBJ2-2; the match to TRBD1 covers 7 bases. V was clipped by 3 bases and J by 0 bases; unmatched bases: 2. From germline, CDR1 is SGHKS and CDR2 YYEKEE (reference sequence). CDR3 length: 15 amino acids. CDR3 in DNA: TGTGCCAGCAGCTGGACAGGAACGAACACCGGGGAGCTGTTTTTT. Its protein product is CASSWTGTNTGELFF.

This clone appeared once. The rearrangement links TRBV19 to TRBJ1-1; no definite D call. Germline CDR1 is LNHDA and CDR2 is SQIVND (reference sequence). Deletions cut 0 bases from V and 0 bases from J, with 8 bases between. The CDR3 spans 15 residues. CDR3 sequence reads: CASSIDLALNTEAFF. CDR3 DNA sequence: TGTGCCAGTAGTATAGACTTGGCTTTGAACACTGAAGCTTTCTTT. The whole variable domain, filled in from reference TRBV19 and TRBJ1-1, reads DGGITQSPKYLFRKEGQNVTLSCEQNLNHDAMYWYRQDPGQGLRLIYYSQIVNDFQKGDIAEGYSVSREKKESFPLTVTSAQKNPTAFYLCASSIDLALNTEAFFGQGTRLTVV.